The 17 T cell receptor beta chains below were found in one sample sequenced in a study of cytomegalovirus exposure and HLA in healthy donors. The PCR ran on 60 Vbeta and 13 Jbeta primers. Here immunoSEQ multiplex PCR was the method, and the copy in TCRdb shows in-frame clones only, minus some. The table shows 200,000 to 250,000 clones, with over 65% occurring only once. The sequencing sample was made of PBMCs. The receptor set was obtained from a young man in good health and CMV-seronegative.

The rearrangement joins TRBV11-3 to TRBJ2-1, with D perhaps TRBD1 (5 bases). The CDR3 spans 11 residues. The germline gives CDR1 SGHNT, CDR2 YENEEA. V lost 5 bases to trimming and J lost 6 bases, with 5 bases between them. The CDR3 nucleotides read TGTGCCAGCAGCAGGGGCAATGAGCAGTTCTTC. It specifies CASSRGNEQFF.

The genes are TRBV5-1 and TRBJ2-5; TRBD1 is a possible D gene (6 bases). CDR3 length equals 15 residues. V was clipped by 2 bases and J by 2 bases, with 13 bases between them. Germline lookup yields CDR1 SGHRS and CDR2 YFSETQ. CDR3 sequence reads: CASSLGQFLQETQYF. The CDR3, as DNA: TGCGCCAGCAGCTTAGGACAGTTTCTACAAGAGACCCAGTACTTC.

In this sample, this clone turned up a few times. V and J are TRBV9 and TRBJ2-3, with D tentatively TRBD2 (6 bases). Trimming pared 2 bases from V and 7 bases from J, leaving 17 bases between. The germline V gene has CDR1 SGDLS and CDR2 YYNGEE. This CDR3 has 15 residues. The CDR3 bases are TGTGCCAGCAGCGTCGGCGGGAATGCACTCAATACGCAGTATTTT. Its translation is CASSVGGNALNTQYF.

The V gene is TRBV5-1, the J gene TRBJ2-5; a weak D match, TRBD1 (6 bases). CDR1 and CDR2 (germline): SGHRS, YFSETQ. The ends were cut back, 0 bases at V and 1 base at J, with 13 bases in the middle. The CDR3 consists of 16 residues. Written as DNA, the CDR3 is TGCGCCAGCAGCTTGGCTGCGTGGGGGCCCCAAGAGACCCAGTACTTC. This encodes CASSLAAWGPQETQYF. Supplemented by reference TRBV5-1 and TRBJ2-5, the full variable domain reads KAGVTQTPRYLIKTRGQQVTLSCSPISGHRSVSWYQQTPGQGLQFLFEYFSETQRNKGNFPGRFSGRQFSNSRSEMNVSTLELGDSALYLCASSLAAWGPQETQYFGPGTRLLVL.

A word on this clone: A junction boundary mismatches the germline segment, possibly from a read error. The V call is TRBV14, the J call TRBJ2-1; 13 nucleotides match TRBD2. Looked up from germline, CDR1 is SGHDN and CDR2 is FVKESK. CDR3 length: 13 amino acids. CDR3 amino acids: CASKETSGRPKIF. CDR3 DNA: TGTGCCAGCAAGGAGACTAGCGGGAGGCCGAAGATCTTC.

The chain joins TRBV4-1 to TRBJ1-5, with D maybe TRBD1 (5 bases). The CDR3 runs 14 residues. Trimming shortened V by 4 bases and J by 6 bases, and 13 bases separated the two germline ends. The germline V gene encodes CDR1 MGHRA and CDR2 YSYEKL. The CDR3 here is CASSPGNSGQPQHF. The CDR3 DNA reads as TGCGCCAGCAGCCCAGGGAACTCGGGTCAGCCCCAGCATTTT.

The chain recombines TRBV10-1 with TRBJ1-1; 8 nucleotides agree with TRBD1. Germline CDR1 and CDR2: WNHNN and SYGVQD (reference sequence). The length of the CDR3 is 13 residues. V dropped 3 bases and J dropped 3; count of bases not matched to a gene: 0. The CDR3 DNA is TGCGCCAGCAGTGAACAGGGGGACACTGAAGCTTTCTTT. This codes for CASSEQGDTEAFF.

V is TRBV2 and J is TRBJ2-7; TRBD1 matches 7 bases. V lost 6 bases and J lost 3; bases outside the gene matches: 5. Germline V gene lookup returns CDR1 SNHLY and CDR2 FYNNEI. This CDR3 comprises 13 residues. CDR3 in DNA: TGTGCCAGCAGCGACGGGACAGTCTACGAGCAGTACTTC. The encoded protein is CASSDGTVYEQYF.

Only a few counts were recorded for this clone. The rearrangement joins TRBV27 to TRBJ2-7, with D possibly being TRBD2 (5 bases). Germline loops: CDR1 MNHEY, CDR2 SMNVEV (reference sequence). The CDR3 consists of 15 residues. The V and J ends lost 2 bases and 2 bases respectively, with 13 bases between them. DNA of the CDR3: TGTGCCAGCAGTTTAAGTCTAGCCTTCGCCTACGAGCAGTACTTC. This sequence encodes CASSLSLAFAYEQYF.

This clone appeared once. The V call is TRBV28, the J call TRBJ2-1; TRBD2 agrees at 8 bases. Germline V lookup: CDR1 MDHEN, CDR2 SYDVKM. This CDR3 comprises 14 residues. V was pared by 10 bases and J by 2 bases, with 7 bases of the junction left unmatched. This chain's CDR3 is CATSPGGAYNEQFF. The CDR3 DNA reads TGTGCCACCTCCCCGGGGGGGGCCTACAATGAGCAGTTCTTC. The variable domain in full, completed from reference TRBV28 and TRBJ2-1, reads DVKVTQSSRYLVKRTGEKVFLECVQDMDHENMFWYRQDPGLGLRLIYFSYDVKMKEKGDIPEGYSVSREKKERFSLILESASTNQTSMYLCATSPGGAYNEQFFGPGTRLTVL.

This clone appeared a single time. The V gene is TRBV29-1, the J gene TRBJ2-7; 8 bases are a match to TRBD1. Germline V gene lookup returns CDR1 SQVTM and CDR2 ANQGSEA. This CDR3 region has 15 residues. V lost 2 bases, J lost 1 base, and 7 bases stayed unmatched. CDR3 region: CSVEKSGQGSYEQYF. The DNA of the CDR3 is TGCAGCGTTGAAAAATCAGGACAGGGTTCCTACGAGCAGTACTTC.

This chain uses TRBV19 with TRBJ2-7, with 8 bases lining up with TRBD1. Germline V gene data show CDR1 as LNHDA and CDR2 as SQIVND (reference sequence). The CDR3 is 15 residues long. Trimming at V came to 5 bases and at J to 4 bases, leaving 10 bases not matched to a gene. This CDR3 reads CASSPSTGVAYEQYF. As DNA, the CDR3 is TGTGCCAGTAGTCCTTCGACAGGGGTCGCTTACGAGCAGTACTTC.

V and J are TRBV7-2 and TRBJ2-5; D call uncertain. Trimming shortened V by 5 bases and J by 7 bases, and 14 bases separated the two germline ends. Germline V gene data show CDR1 as SGHTA and CDR2 as FQGNSA. This CDR3 contains 13 residues. The CDR3 protein is CASSPPSVRTQYF. CDR3 sequence (DNA): TGTGCCAGCAGCCCCCCCTCCGTGAGGACCCAGTACTTC. Full variable domain (outside the CDR3, taken from reference TRBV7-2 and TRBJ2-5): GAGVSQSPSNKVTEKGKDVELRCDPISGHTALYWYRQSLGQGLEFLIYFQGNSAPDKSGLPSDRFSAERTGGSVSTLTIQRTQQEDSAVYLCASSPPSVRTQYFGPGTRLLVL.

CDR3 coding DNA: TGTGCCAGCAGTGAATCCAGCGGGAGGCTAGAATACGAGCAGTACTTC. It is translated as CASSESSGRLEYEQYF. This chain links TRBV2 with TRBJ2-7; 9 nucleotides agree with TRBD2. V was clipped by 2 bases and J by 4 bases; unmatched bases: 9. The CDR3 sequence is 16 residues long. Germline V gene data show CDR1 as SNHLY and CDR2 as FYNNEI.

CDR3 loop: CAISESSGTGNTEAFF. The CDR3 coding sequence is TGTGCCATCAGTGAGTCGTCCGGGACAGGGAACACTGAAGCTTTCTTT. The chain has TRBV10-3 and TRBJ1-1; 8 positions agree with TRBD1. Germline V gene lookup returns CDR1 ENHRY and CDR2 SYGVKD. CDR3 length equals 16 residues. V was pared by 0 bases and J by 1 base, with 4 bases of the junction left unmatched.

The J gene is TRBJ1-2, the V gene TRBV5-6; D possibly corresponds to TRBD1 (5 bases). The germline CDR1 and CDR2 sequences are SGHDT and YYEEEE. V lost 4 bases and J lost 0, with 13 bases in between. The CDR3 has 15 amino acids. The CDR3 here is CASSGYRLANYGYTF. Here the CDR3 DNA reads TGTGCCAGCAGCGGATACAGGTTAGCTAACTATGGCTACACCTTC.

This clone was seen a single time. The chain combines TRBV4-1 with TRBJ2-7; the match to TRBD2 covers 7 bases. Germline loops: CDR1 MGHRA, CDR2 YSYEKL. CDR3 size: 15 residues. V gave up 4 bases and J gave up 3 bases; unmatched junction bases: 9. CDR3 sequence reads: CASSLGGDASYEQYF. The CDR3 DNA reads TGCGCCAGCAGCCTGGGGGGGGACGCCAGCTACGAGCAGTACTTC.